This T cell receptor (beta chain) was sequenced during a study of persistence of HIV-infected CD4 T cells (dated by TCRdb to the early 2020s). As for the study more broadly: The median time the participants had spent on suppressive ART was 8 years. Cross-participant TCR cluster analysis included under ten participants for CMV and 6 or 7 participants for Gag. CMV- and HIV-1 Gag-responding CD4+ T cells were isolated from ART-treated individuals so that antigen-driven clonal expansion of HIV-1-infected cells could be examined. Peripheral blood samples of up to about 200 mL were taken at multiple time points, with the exception of two participants who underwent leukapheresis at a single time point. Proviral sequencing was used to assess clonality among infected cells, whereas TCRbeta sequencing gauged the clonality of all cells within each sorted population. Broader findings and caveats from the paper: Within the same sorted populations, how oligoclonal the TCRs were correlated with how oligoclonal the proviruses were. Bulk TCR analyses could not be restricted to the rare CMV-responding cells that actually carried HIV-1 proviruses. Few individuals were included in the study, and only a limited range of antigens was tested. Enrichment of degenerate expanded CDR3beta sequences was found in antigen-responding cells, suggesting convergent selection of CD4+ responses to CMV and Gag. Significantly lower TCRbeta richness was observed in CMV- and Gag-responding cells than in anti-CD3/anti-CD28-responding cells, and higher oligoclonality was observed in CMV-responding cells than in CD3/CD28-stimulated and Gag-responding cells.

Spanning cysteine to phenylalanine, the CDR3 consists of 15 amino acids. CDR3 DNA only is kept here, 45 bases in frame from base 1. V trim: 9 bases; J trim: 4 bases; unmatched bases: 5. The germline V gene (reference sequence) provides CDR1 MNHEY and CDR2 SMNVEV. In the paper's terms, the treatment or condition label means: suppressive antiretroviral therapy. A pool of overlapping 15-mer peptides from HIV-1 Gag, at 1 ug per peptide per mL, was used to stimulate the cells. Responding CD4+ T cells were sorted by upregulation of both CD40 ligand and CD69. Participants were HIV-1-infected adults who started suppressive ART during chronic infection. For at least 4 years, participants had undetectable plasma HIV-1 RNA, below 50 copies/mL. To be included, a participant needed positive CMV serology and a CD4+ T cell count above 400 cells/uL. Before stimulation, PBMCs were isolated using density centrifugation and depleted of CD8+ T cells. CD8-depleted PBMCs were stimulated for about 18 hours with anti-CD28/CD49d costimulation, CD40-blocking antibody and enfuvirtide to prevent new infections. Cell sorting was done on a Beckman Coulter MoFlo Legacy or XDP sorter, and dead cells were excluded with propidium iodide. Genomic DNA was extracted using the QIAamp DNA Mini Kit for samples with more than one million cells and using the Quick-DNA Microprep Kit for all other samples.

Note on this clone: This clone's antigen is unknown. No per-base quality is available; no much larger clone lies one base away.

TCRbeta repertoires were sequenced from genomic DNA with the immunoSEQ hsTCRB assay version 4 in survey mode. For TCRbeta sequencing, genomic DNA was diluted to 9.5 to 10 ng/uL, with up to about 1 ug used per sample. Processing in the source paper ran as follows. Analysis of the TCRbeta data was done in ImmunoSeq Analyzer 3.0, and diversity was computed on productive nucleotide rearrangements. The improved Chao index was used to estimate lower-bound TCR diversity, and the Gini coefficient was used to estimate clonality using the Immunarch R package. Nucleotide rearrangements that differed but encoded the same CDR3beta amino acid sequence were counted as separate clonotypes. Differential abundance analysis identified TCRbeta sequences significantly enriched in antigen-responding cells relative to anti-CD3/anti-CD28-activated cells. GLIPH2 clustered TCRs by predicted peptide-MHC specificity, both within individual participants and across merged participant data sets. In TCRdb, the immuneACCESS table is reduced to in-frame sequences with V and J assigned. These tables do not hold every clone; where another copy was compared, an unresolved V gene accounts for under half, and the others remain unexplained. V and J calls plus clone size are reproduced from that table; the DNA served to infer D and trimming. The sample table shows over 10,000 clones, and about three fifths are seen once. The ten top clones hold 6.9% of the sample.

The rearranged chain carries TRBV27 and TRBJ2-6; the central 11 bases match TRBD1. The sample in question was CD4+ T cells sorted from PBMCs after approximately 19-hour stimulation, obtained from a patient who received antiretroviral therapy. In light of the paper, this sample's cell subset or site label describes: CD40L+CD69+ CD4 T cells responding to HIV-1 Gag peptides. This TCR was sampled from an adult man with HIV who was CMV-seropositive. The nucleotide sequence reads TGTGCCAGTAAGGACAGGGGGCCGGGGGCCAACGTCCTGACTTTC. Translated, this gives CASKDRGPGANVLTF. Reference TRBV27 and TRBJ2-6 proteins supply the regions before and after the CDR3; the full variable domain is: EAQVTQNPRYLITVTGKKLTVTCSQNMNHEYMSWYRQDPGLGLRQIYYSMNVEVTDKGDVPEGYKVSRKEKRNFPLILESPSPNQTSLYFCASKDRGPGANVLTFGAGSRLTVL.